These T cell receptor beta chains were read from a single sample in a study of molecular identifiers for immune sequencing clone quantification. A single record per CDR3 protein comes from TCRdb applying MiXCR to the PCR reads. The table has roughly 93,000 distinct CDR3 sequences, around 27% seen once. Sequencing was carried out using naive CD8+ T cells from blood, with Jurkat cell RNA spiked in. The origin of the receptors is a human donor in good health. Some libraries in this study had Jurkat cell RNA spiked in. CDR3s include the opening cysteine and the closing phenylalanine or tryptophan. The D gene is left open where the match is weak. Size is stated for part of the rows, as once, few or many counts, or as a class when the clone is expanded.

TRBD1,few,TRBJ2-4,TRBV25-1,TGTGCCAGCAGTGAACAGGGGGCAAATCTAGCCAAAAACATTCAGTACTTC,CASSEQGANLAKNIQYF
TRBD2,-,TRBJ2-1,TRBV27,TGTGCCAGCAGTGAATTGACTAGCGGGACCTACAATGAGCAGTTCTTC,CASSELTSGTYNEQFF
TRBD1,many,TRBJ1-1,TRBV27,TGTGCCAGCAGCACTGCAGGGGGCATGTATTCTGAAGCTTTCTTT,CASSTAGGMYSEAFF
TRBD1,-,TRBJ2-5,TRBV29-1,TGCAGCGGGGCCGGGACAGGGGGAGGGGAGACCCAGTACTTC,CSGAGTGGGETQYF
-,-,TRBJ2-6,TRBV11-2,TGTGCCAGCGGCCAACAGGCCTCTGGGGCCAACGTCCTGACTTTC,CASGQQASGANVLTF
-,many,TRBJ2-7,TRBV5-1,TGCGCCAGCAGCTTGGCCCCCGACTACGAGCAGTACTTC,CASSLAPDYEQYF
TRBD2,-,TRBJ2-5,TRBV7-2,TGTGCCAGCAGCTACCTAGCGGGGGAGCACCAAGAGACCCAGTACTTC,CASSYLAGEHQETQYF
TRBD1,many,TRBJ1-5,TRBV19,TGTGCCAGTAGTGACACAGGGGGCAATCAGCCCCAGCATTTT,CASSDTGGNQPQHF
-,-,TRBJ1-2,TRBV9,TGTGCCAGCAGCCCAGAGTCGAAGGGCAGCTTTTCTGGCTACACCTTC,CASSPESKGSFSGYTF
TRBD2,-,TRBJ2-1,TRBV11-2,TGTGCCAGCAGCTGGGCGGGGGGCTCAAATGAGCAGTTCTTC,CASSWAGGSNEQFF
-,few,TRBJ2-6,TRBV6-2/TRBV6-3,TGTGCCAGCAGCCTGATCCTCTCTGGGGCCAACGTCCTGACTTTC,CASSLILSGANVLTF
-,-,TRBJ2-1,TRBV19,TGTGCCAGTAGTATTTTGGGGCCCAACAATGAGCAGTTCTTC,CASSILGPNNEQFF
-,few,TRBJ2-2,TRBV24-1,TGTGCCACCAGTGATCTGTTCACCGGGGAGCTGTTTTTT,CATSDLFTGELFF
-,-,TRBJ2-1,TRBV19,TGTGCCAGTAGTAGTCAGAATGAGCAGTTCTTC,CASSSQNEQFF
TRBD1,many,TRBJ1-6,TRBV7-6,TGTGCCAGCAGCCCAAGAATGGACAGGGATTCACCCCTCCACTTT,CASSPRMDRDSPLHF
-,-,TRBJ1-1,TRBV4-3,TGCGCCAGCAGCCAAGAAGTATACGGAGTCCTGAACACTGGAGCTTTCTTT,CASSQEVYGVLNTGAFF
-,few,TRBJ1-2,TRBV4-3,TGCGCCAGCAGCCAAGAGGCAGGGGTTGGGTATGGCTACACCTTC,CASSQEAGVGYGYTF
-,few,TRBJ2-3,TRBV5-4,TGTGCCAGCAGCGGAGCGCTGGCAGATACGCAGTATTTT,CASSGALADTQYF
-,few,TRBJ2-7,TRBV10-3,TGTGCCATCAGTGATTCCGTTGACCACGAGCAGTACTTC,CAISDSVDHEQYF
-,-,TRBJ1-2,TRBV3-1,TGTGCCAGCAGCCAATCGACAGGAGGAAATGGCTACACCTTC,CASSQSTGGNGYTF
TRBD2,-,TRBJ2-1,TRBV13,TGTGCCAGCACGACTAGCGGGATTTACAATGAGCAGTTCTTC,CASTTSGIYNEQFF
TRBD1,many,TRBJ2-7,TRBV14,TGTGCCAGCAGCCAGACGGGACAGGGGTTTGACGAGCAGTACTTC,CASSQTGQGFDEQYF
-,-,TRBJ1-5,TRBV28,TGTGCCAGCAGTCCAACTCATAGCAGTCCGCCCCAGCATTTT,CASSPTHSSPPQHF
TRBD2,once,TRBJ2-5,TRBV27,TGTGCCAGCAGTTACGGGACTAGCGGGGGAGAGCCCCAGTACTTC,CASSYGTSGGEPQYF
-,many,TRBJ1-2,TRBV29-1,TGCAGCGTTGAATCTTCCGGTGCCTACACCTTC,CSVESSGAYTF
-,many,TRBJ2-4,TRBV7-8,TGTGCCAGCAGCTTAGAACCCCTTGATCGGTGGCCCAAAAACATTCAGTACTTC,CASSLEPLDRWPKNIQYF
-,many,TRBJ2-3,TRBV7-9,TGTGCCAGCAGCCCCGCCCGCACAGATACGCAGTATTTT,CASSPARTDTQYF
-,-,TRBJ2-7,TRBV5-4,TGTGCCAGCAGCTATGGAGTGGCAGGGACCTACGAGCAGTACTTC,CASSYGVAGTYEQYF
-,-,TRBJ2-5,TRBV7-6,TGTGCCGGCAGCCTGGTTAGCGGACACCAAGAGACCCAGTACTTC,CAGSLVSGHQETQYF
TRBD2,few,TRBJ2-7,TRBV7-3,TGTGCCAGCAGCTTAGACGGCGGGACTAGCGGGACGGGCGAGCAGTACTTC,CASSLDGGTSGTGEQYF
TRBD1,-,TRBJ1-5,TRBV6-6,TGTGCCAGCAGTATGACAGGGTTACATCAGCTCCAGCATTTT,CASSMTGLHQLQHF
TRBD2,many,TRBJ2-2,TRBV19,TGTGCCAGTAGTATTCTAGGCGGGAGGGCCGCCGGGGAGCTGTTTTTT,CASSILGGRAAGELFF
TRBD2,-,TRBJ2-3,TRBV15,TGTGCCACCAGCAGAACTCTAGCGGACACAGATACGCAGTATTTT,CATSRTLADTDTQYF
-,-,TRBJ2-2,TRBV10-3,TGTGCCATCAGTGATCCGCCGACCGGGGAGCTGTTTTTT,CAISDPPTGELFF
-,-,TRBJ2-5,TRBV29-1,TGCAGCGTTGATATAGAAGGGGCCGAGCCCCAGTACTTC,CSVDIEGAEPQYF
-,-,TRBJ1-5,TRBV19,TGTGCCAGTAGTATACAGGGATACAACAATCAGCCCCAGCATTTT,CASSIQGYNNQPQHF
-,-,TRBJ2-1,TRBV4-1,TGCGCCAGCAGCCAAGATAGCTTGGCGGTTGAGCAGTTCTTC,CASSQDSLAVEQFF
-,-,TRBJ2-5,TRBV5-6,TGTGCCAGCAGCTTTTGGGAGGGGGACGAGACCCAGTACTTC,CASSFWEGDETQYF
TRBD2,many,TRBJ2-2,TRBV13,TGTGCCAGCAGCTTAGGGGCGATGCGGGGGGTGAACACCGGGGAGCTGTTTTTT,CASSLGAMRGVNTGELFF
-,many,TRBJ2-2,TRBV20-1,TGCAGTGCGGCGGCTCCGAACACCGGGGAGCTGTTTTTT,CSAAAPNTGELFF
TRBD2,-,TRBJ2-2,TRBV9,TGTGCCAGCAGCGGACGACTAGCGGGGTACACCGGGGAGCTGTTTTTT,CASSGRLAGYTGELFF
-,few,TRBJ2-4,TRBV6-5,TGTGCCAGCAGCCACGGGGGAGGCGGGTGGAACATTCAGTACTTC,CASSHGGGGWNIQYF
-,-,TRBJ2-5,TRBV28,TGTGCCAGCAGTCCCGGGACCGTAAAAAGGGAGACCCAGTACTTC,CASSPGTVKRETQYF
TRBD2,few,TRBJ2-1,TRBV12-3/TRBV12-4,TGTGCCAGCAGTTCCCGGGGTAGCGGGGGCAATGAGCAGTTCTTC,CASSSRGSGGNEQFF
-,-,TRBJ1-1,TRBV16,TGTGCCAGCAGCCAATTTAGGAAGGGGGTTGCTGAAGCTTTCTTT,CASSQFRKGVAEAFF
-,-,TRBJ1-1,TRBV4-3,TGCGCCGGCAGCCAAGGTGTGGGGGACATGAACACTGAAGCTTTCTTT,CAGSQGVGDMNTEAFF
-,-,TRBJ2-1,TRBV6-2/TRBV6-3,TGTGCCAGCAGTTCCGTAAGGGGTACTAGGGGCAATGAGCAGTTCTTC,CASSSVRGTRGNEQFF
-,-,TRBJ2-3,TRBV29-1,TGCAGCGTTGAGTCTTGGACAAGGGAAATCACAGATACGCAGTATTTT,CSVESWTREITDTQYF
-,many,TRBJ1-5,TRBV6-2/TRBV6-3,TGTGCCAGCAGTTACGCGTCCATTAGCAATCAGCCCCAGCATTTT,CASSYASISNQPQHF
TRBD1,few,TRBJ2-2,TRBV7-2,TGTGCCAGCAGCACTACTAAGGGACAGGCAAGCACCGGGGAGCTGTTTTTT,CASSTTKGQASTGELFF
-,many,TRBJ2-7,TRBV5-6,TGTGCCAGCAGCCTGGAGGGGGCTAGCTCCTACGAGCAGTACTTC,CASSLEGASSYEQYF
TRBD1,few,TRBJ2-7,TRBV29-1,TGCAGCGTTGCTACCGGGACAGGGTCCTACGAGCAGTACTTC,CSVATGTGSYEQYF
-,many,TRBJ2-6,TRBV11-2,TGTGCCAGCAGCGCGTCCGGGGCCAACGTCCTGACTTTC,CASSASGANVLTF